The TCR beta chain under discussion was sequenced for a study of blood T cell repertoires in COVID-19. Study at large: Acute-phase and convalescent COVID-19 samples originated in the United States, Italy and Spain. From T cells, B-cell-depleted T cells, or PBMCs came the material, which was cDNA or gDNA.

A Seattle source enrolled patients during active infection and followed them longitudinally. V shed 6 bases, J shed 7 bases, and the junction held 12 bases outside the gene matches. The CDR3 is made up of 15 amino acids. Germline V CDR1 and CDR2: SGHTA, FQGNSA. Original data processing: It was from reference gene primer amplification that nucleated cell counts were estimated. Sequencing was performed with immunoSEQ multiplex PCR; in TCRdb, only in-frame clones are kept and a portion is missing. D and trimming come from the DNA, and the V and J calls and clone size come from that table. Counted here are some 520,000 clones, approximately 89% occurring once; the ten biggest clones make up roughly 0.9%.

The TCR comes from a man aged 18-30 years with COVID-19, enrolled during active disease. Input material: peripheral blood. The chain employs TRBV7-2 and TRBJ1-3; 7 bases line up with TRBD1. The CDR3 sequence: CASSLDRALRNTIYF. DNA for the CDR3: TGTGCCAGCAGTCTTGACAGGGCATTGCGGAACACCATATATTTT.